The entry below describes one T cell receptor beta chain. Its target is unknown. This is likely a read error, given that the CDR3 carries no conserved phenylalanine or tryptophan at its end. The entry originates in a study of blood T cells in healthy people across ages. Across the study: With template switching, about one barcoded beta molecule was captured per two T cells. Study results and limitations: The study lacked donor CMV status, which possibly confounded expanded clonotype changes.

The V segment lost 9 bases and the J segment 8 bases; nucleotides outside the gene matches: 16. The CDR3 runs to 15 residues. Germline V gene data show CDR1 as MNHNS and CDR2 as SASEGT. A second PCR, run for roughly 7 to 11 cycles, used a sample-barcoded 5' primer plus a J-beta primer mix. A template-switch adaptor that had 12 random nucleotides put a tag on each cDNA molecule. TCRdb reprocessed the 5' RACE reads via MiXCR and lists one record per CDR3 protein. The data contain 700,000 or so distinct CDR3 sequences, 40% to 50% of them seen just once; the ten biggest clones take up around 30%. The chain has TRBV6-1 and TRBJ2-1, with 7 bases identical to TRBD2. The sample consisted of blood. The source of this sequence is a man at least 80 years old in good health. CDR3 sequence: CASWAGTTILDEQFL. The CDR3 DNA sequence: TGTGCCAGTTGGGCCGGGACTACCATCCTCGATGAGCAGTTCTTA.